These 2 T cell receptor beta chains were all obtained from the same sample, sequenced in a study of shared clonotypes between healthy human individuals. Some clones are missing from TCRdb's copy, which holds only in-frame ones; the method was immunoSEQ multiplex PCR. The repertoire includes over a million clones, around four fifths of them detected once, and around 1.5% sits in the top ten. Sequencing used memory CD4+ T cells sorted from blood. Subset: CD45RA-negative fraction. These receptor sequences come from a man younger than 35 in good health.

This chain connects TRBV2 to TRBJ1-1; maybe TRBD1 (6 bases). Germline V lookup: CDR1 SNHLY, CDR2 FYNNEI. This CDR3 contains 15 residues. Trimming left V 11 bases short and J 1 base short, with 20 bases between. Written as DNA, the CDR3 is TGTGCCCGTGGGAGGACAGTCCGATCGAACACTGAAGCTTTCTTT. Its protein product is CARGRTVRSNTEAFF.

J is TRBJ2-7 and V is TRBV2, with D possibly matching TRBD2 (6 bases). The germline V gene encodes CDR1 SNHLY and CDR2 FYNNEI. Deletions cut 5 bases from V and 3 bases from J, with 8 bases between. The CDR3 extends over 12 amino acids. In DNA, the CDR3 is TGTGCCAGCAGTCGCGGGGACTACGAGCAGTACTTC. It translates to CASSRGDYEQYF.